A selection of T cell receptor beta chains follows, all from one sample in a study of OX40 agonist ivuxolimab in advanced cancers. Assay used: immunoSEQ multiplex PCR; TCRdb lists only in-frame clones, some missing. Of around 53,000 clones listed, 88% are singletons. Specimen: CD4+ or CD8+ T cells sorted from blood, collected in a trial of the OX40 agonist ivuxolimab. The receptors come from an adult with an advanced solid tumor such as melanoma, head and neck, liver or kidney cancer. Both conserved end residues are part of each CDR3. A D gene is named only where the DNA matches it firmly. Some rows have no size entry. The others give once, few or many, or a class for an expanded clone.

size	V	J	D	CDR3	DNA
-	TRBV10-3	TRBJ1-5	TRBD1	CAIRGQGDNQPQHF	TGTGCCATCAGAGGACAGGGGGACAATCAGCCCCAGCATTTT
-	TRBV7-3	TRBJ1-2	-	CASSANREWYGYTF	TGTGCCAGCAGCGCCAACAGGGAATGGTATGGCTACACCTTC
-	TRBV2	TRBJ2-3	TRBD2	CASRLLAGRSDTQYF	TGTGCCAGCAGACTACTAGCGGGACGTTCAGATACGCAGTATTTT
-	TRBV28	TRBJ2-7	TRBD1	CASSLSGTGSYEQYF	TGTGCCAGCAGTTTATCTGGGACAGGGTCCTACGAGCAGTACTTC
-	TRBV5-4	TRBJ2-7	-	CASSQDTTIQGSYEQYF	TGTGCCAGCAGCCAAGATACGACCATACAGGGCTCCTACGAGCAGTACTTC
-	TRBV27	TRBJ1-6	TRBD1	CASSTTGLPLHF	TGTGCCAGCAGTACGACAGGGCTGCCCCTCCACTTT
-	TRBV9	TRBJ1-3	TRBD1	CASSGVGQGRRNTIYF	TGTGCCAGCAGCGGTGTGGGACAGGGGAGAAGAAACACCATATATTTT
-	TRBV6-6	TRBJ1-2	-	CASSYLGGTNYGYTF	TGTGCCAGCAGTTACTTGGGGGGGACTAACTATGGCTACACCTTC
-	TRBV9	TRBJ1-1	-	CASSVAPGVNTEAFF	TGTGCCAGCAGCGTAGCTCCAGGCGTGAACACTGAAGCTTTCTTT
-	TRBV6-5	TRBJ1-6	-	CASSYSGTAGNSPLHF	TGTGCCAGCAGTTACAGCGGGACCGCCGGAAACTCACCCCTCCACTTT
once	TRBV5-1	TRBJ2-7	TRBD2	CASSLAPAGDIYEQYF	TGCGCCAGCAGCTTGGCCCCAGCGGGAGATATCTACGAGCAGTACTTC
once	TRBV29-1	TRBJ2-7	TRBD1	CSVGDRGSSYEQYF	TGCAGCGTTGGGGACAGGGGGTCTTCCTACGAGCAGTACTTC
-	TRBV9	TRBJ2-3	-	CASSVGPSTDMQYF	TGTGCCAGCAGCGTCGGTCCTAGCACAGATATGCAGTATTTT
-	TRBV5-6	TRBJ2-7	TRBD1	CASSFGQGALDEQYF	TGTGCCAGCAGCTTCGGACAGGGGGCGTTGGACGAGCAGTACTTC
-	TRBV6-6	TRBJ2-3	-	CASSYSPWDATDTQYF	TGTGCCAGCAGTTACTCCCCATGGGACGCCACAGATACGCAGTATTTT
-	TRBV18	TRBJ2-1	TRBD2	CASSPQSGRAHNEQFF	TGTGCCAGCTCACCACAGAGCGGGAGGGCCCACAATGAGCAGTTCTTC
-	TRBV5-4	TRBJ2-2	TRBD1	CASGPGTGNTGELFF	TGTGCCAGCGGCCCCGGGACAGGGAACACCGGGGAGCTGTTTTTT
-	TRBV9	TRBJ2-7	-	CASSVELVTEQYF	TGTGCCAGCAGCGTAGAACTAGTCACCGAGCAGTACTTC
-	TRBV5-1	TRBJ2-7	-	CASSIGTNNYEQYF	TGCGCCAGCAGCATCGGGACGAATAACTACGAGCAGTACTTC
-	TRBV27	TRBJ2-1	TRBD2	CASSPGLAGGNEQFF	TGTGCCAGCAGTCCAGGACTAGCGGGAGGTAATGAGCAGTTCTTC
-	TRBV6-1	TRBJ1-2	-	CASRQGTGGGYTF	TGTGCCAGCAGGCAAGGGACGGGTGGAGGCTACACCTTC
-	TRBV12-5	TRBJ2-5	TRBD2	CASGFTSGRLWETQYF	TGTGCTAGTGGCTTCACTAGCGGGAGGTTATGGGAGACCCAGTACTTC
-	TRBV19	TRBJ1-3	-	CASNFGQSGNTIYF	TGTGCCAGTAATTTTGGGCAGAGTGGAAACACCATATATTTT
-	TRBV10-3	TRBJ2-2	TRBD2	CAISRRTSGRSGELFF	TGTGCCATCAGCCGAAGGACTAGCGGGAGATCCGGGGAGCTGTTTTTT
-	TRBV23-1	TRBJ2-1	TRBD2	CASSQTPGTSGSNEQFF	TGCGCCAGCAGTCAAACCCCCGGGACTAGCGGGAGTAATGAGCAGTTCTTC
-	TRBV5-5	TRBJ1-1	-	CASSLRGRGFRDTEAFF	TGTGCCAGCAGCTTAAGGGGTAGGGGGTTTAGGGACACTGAAGCTTTCTTT
once	TRBV27	TRBJ2-1	TRBD2	CASRPFGAGVNEQFF	TGTGCCAGCAGGCCTTTCGGAGCGGGAGTCAATGAGCAGTTCTTC
-	TRBV7-9	TRBJ2-5	-	CASSTWTEARETQYF	TGTGCCAGCAGCACCTGGACGGAGGCGCGGGAGACCCAGTACTTC
-	TRBV7-6	TRBJ2-3	TRBD1	CASSFDRGRWDTQYF	TGTGCCAGCAGCTTCGACAGGGGGCGTTGGGATACGCAGTATTTT